Each of the 16 T cell receptor beta chains below was sequenced from the same sample in a study of blood T cells in healthy people across ages. Then a second PCR, running about 6 to 11 cycles, was carried out with a sample-barcoded 5' primer and a J-beta primer mix. TCRdb processed the 5' RACE reads anew with MiXCR; each CDR3 protein has one entry. The sample lists 1.5 million to 2 million distinct CDR3 sequences, 40% to 55% seen once, with 2.1% in the top ten. Sequenced: blood. All receptors come from a woman aged 40-49 years in good health.

This clonotype came up a few times. The V and J genes are TRBV13 and TRBJ2-3; D remains ambiguous. V lost 1 base and J 1 base, leaving 15 bases between the germline ends. Germline V CDR1 and CDR2: PRHDT, FYEKMQ (reference sequence). The CDR3 is 17 residues long. The CDR3 bases are TGTGCCAGCAGCTTAGTAGGGTACGGGCCACGCACAGATACGCAGTATTTT. Amino acids: CASSLVGYGPRTDTQYF.

This clonotype showed up just a few times. The chain uses TRBV5-6 and TRBJ2-1, with TRBD2 identical over 9 bases. This CDR3 spans 17 amino acids. The J segment lost 2 bases and the V segment lost 0 bases, leaving 6 bases of the junction unmatched. Germline lookup yields CDR1 SGHDT and CDR2 YYEEEE. CDR3 loop: CASSLGLSGGTYNEQFF. CDR3 nucleotide sequence: TGTGCCAGCAGCTTGGGGTTAAGCGGGGGGACCTACAATGAGCAGTTCTTC.

The rearrangement joins TRBV10-3 to TRBJ1-6; 9 nucleotides align to TRBD1. CDR3 size: 17 residues. Per germline, CDR1 ENHRY and CDR2 SYGVKD. Trimming cost V 2 bases and J 7 bases; bases outside gene matches: 9. The CDR3 bases are TGTGCCATCAGTGAGCCGGACAGGGGATGGAAGAATTCACCCCTCCACTTT. This sequence encodes CAISEPDRGWKNSPLHF.

This rearrangement joins TRBV6-5 to TRBJ2-1, with D perhaps matching TRBD1 (6 bases). This CDR3 spans 15 amino acids. Trimming left V 6 bases short and J 1 base short, with 13 bases between. Per germline, CDR1 MNHEY and CDR2 SVGAGI. The DNA for the CDR3 is TGTGCCAGCAGATACAGGGTTTCTTCCTACAATGAGCAGTTCTTC. Its protein is CASRYRVSSYNEQFF.

This clonotype was seen a few times. The chain employs TRBV5-1 and TRBJ2-1, with D uncertain. The CDR3 has 14 residues. The ends were cut back, 3 bases at V and 8 bases at J, with 15 bases in the middle. Germline-derived CDR1 and CDR2 are SGHRS and YFSETQ. CDR3 in amino acids: CASSSGGPNYEQFF. CDR3 DNA sequence: TGCGCCAGCAGCTCTGGTGGACCGAACTATGAGCAGTTCTTC.

In DNA, the CDR3 is TGTGCCAGCAGTCTCCCGATGGAGGAGCAGTACTTC. As protein: CASSLPMEEQYF. V gene TRBV6-2 or TRBV6-3 combines with J gene TRBJ2-7; D not resolved. The V gene lost 5 bases and the J gene lost 7 bases, with 12 bases spanning the gap. The CDR3 covers 12 residues. The germline V gene has CDR1 MNHEY and CDR2 SVGEGT.

The J gene is TRBJ1-2, the V gene TRBV20-1; tentative D call: TRBD1 (5 bases). The germline gives CDR1 DFQATT, CDR2 SNEGSKA (reference sequence). The CDR3 spans 13 residues. V was shortened by 3 bases and J by 4 bases, with 12 bases between the two germline ends. The CDR3 region has the DNA TGCAGTGCTAGGGAGGGACGGACCTATGGCTACACCTTC. Protein sequence: CSAREGRTYGYTF.

This rearrangement joins TRBV5-5 to TRBJ2-1; 8 nucleotides align to TRBD2. Germline-derived CDR1 and CDR2 are SGHKS and YYEKEE (reference sequence). With V trimmed by 2 bases and J by 4 bases, 8 bases remained unmatched. The CDR3 spans 16 residues. In DNA form, the CDR3 reads TGTGCCAGCAGCTTAGAAGCGGGGGCCCTGTACAATGAGCAGTTCTTC. Amino acids: CASSLEAGALYNEQFF.

The chain is built from TRBV7-9 and TRBJ2-3, with D possibly being TRBD2 (5 bases). There are 12 residues in the CDR3. Germline V gene lookup returns CDR1 SEHNR and CDR2 FQNEAQ (reference sequence). Trimming stripped 0 bases from V and 10 bases from J, with 8 bases between. The CDR3 protein is CASSLALEAQYF. The CDR3 bases are TGTGCCAGCAGCTTAGCACTAGAGGCGCAGTATTTT. The full variable domain, with the rest looked up from reference TRBV7-9 and TRBJ2-3, is DTGVSQNPRHKITKRGQNVTFRCDPISEHNRLYWYRQTLGQGPEFLTYFQNEAQLEKSRLLSDRFSAERPKGSFSTLEIQRTEQGDSAMYLCASSLALEAQYFGPGTRLTVL.

This clonotype was recorded a few times. J is TRBJ2-1 and V is TRBV14, with D perhaps matching TRBD1 (6 bases). Germline values: CDR1 SGHDN, CDR2 FVKESK. The CDR3 extends over 14 amino acids. The ends were cut back, 4 bases at V and 6 bases at J, with 13 bases in the middle. Written as DNA, the CDR3 is TGTGCCAGCAGCCGACAGGCCTGGCTCAATGAGCAGTTCTTC. This translates into CASSRQAWLNEQFF.

This sequence joins TRBV6-6 and TRBJ1-1, with D hard to call. In germline, CDR1 is MNHNY, CDR2 SVGAGI (reference sequence). V lost 2 bases and J lost 3, with 10 bases in between. The length of the CDR3 is 14 residues. As DNA, the CDR3 is TGTGCCAGCAGTTACCTTGGATGGGACACTGAAGCTTTCTTT. Its protein is CASSYLGWDTEAFF.

V and J are TRBV20-1 and TRBJ2-4; 7 bases are shared with TRBD1. CDR1 is DFQATT, CDR2 SNEGSKA, per germline (reference sequence). This CDR3 spans 15 amino acids. V gave up 2 bases and J gave up 0 bases; unmatched junction bases: 4. The CDR3 loop reads CSARRGQLAKNIQYF. CDR3 nucleotides: TGCAGTGCTAGAAGGGGACAGCTAGCCAAAAACATTCAGTACTTC.

V usage is TRBV7-2 and J usage is TRBJ2-3; D is tentatively TRBD1 or TRBD2 (5 bases each). Trimming took off 5 bases at V and 5 bases at J, with 11 bases between the two ends. From germline, CDR1 is SGHTA and CDR2 FQGNSA. The CDR3 runs 13 residues. The CDR3 loop reads CASSRDRKDTQYF. Here the CDR3 DNA reads TGTGCCAGCAGCAGGGACCGCAAAGATACGCAGTATTTT.

A few counts support this clonotype. The rearrangement links TRBV20-1 to TRBJ1-2; D is uncertain. The CDR3 loop spans 16 amino acids. In germline, CDR1 is DFQATT, CDR2 SNEGSKA (reference sequence). Trimming took 3 bases from V and 3 from J, leaving 20 bases between them. This CDR3 is CSASWQVGPNDYGYTF. CDR3 sequence (DNA): TGCAGTGCTAGTTGGCAGGTGGGCCCAAACGACTATGGCTACACCTTC.

This chain links TRBV28 with TRBJ2-3, with unresolved D. Trimming pared 1 base from V and 1 base from J, leaving 9 bases between. The CDR3 totals 15 residues. The germline V gene encodes CDR1 MDHEN and CDR2 SYDVKM. The CDR3 here is CASSLSQPRTDTQYF. CDR3 DNA sequence: TGTGCCAGCAGTTTATCCCAGCCACGCACAGATACGCAGTATTTT.

This sequence joins TRBV20-1 and TRBJ2-3; D remains unclear. The V gene's germline CDR1 is DFQATT and CDR2 SNEGSKA (reference sequence). CDR3 length: 15 amino acids. The germline V and J ends were trimmed by 1 base and 1 base, with 12 bases remaining between them. CDR3 in DNA: TGCAGTGCTAGAGGGCCACTCGAAGGCACAGATACGCAGTATTTT. Its protein product is CSARGPLEGTDTQYF.